Listed here are 18 T cell receptor beta chains from one sample, sequenced in a study of blood T cell repertoires in COVID-19 (dated by TCRdb to 2019 to 2021). The library was built by means of the immunoSEQ multiplex PCR assay. Drawn from immuneACCESS, this table holds only the in-frame rearrangements with V and J called that TCRdb kept. Clones are partly lost; checked studies trace under half to an unresolved V gene and leave the rest unexplained. This sample comprises approximately 170,000 clones, 84% of them detected only once. The ten most abundant clones make up roughly 8% of the sample. The specimen was PBMCs or T cells enriched from blood (not recorded which). These receptors all come from a woman aged 45-60 years who had recovered from COVID-19.

This clone was seen only once. The chain has TRBV7-9 and TRBJ1-5; D may be TRBD1 (5 bases). Deletions cut 1 base from V and 2 bases from J, with 6 bases between. There are 14 residues in the CDR3. The V gene's germline CDR1 is SEHNR and CDR2 FQNEAQ (reference sequence). The CDR3 DNA follows: TGTGCCAGCAGCTTAGAAGGGGGCAATCAGCCCCAGCATTTT. Residues: CASSLEGGNQPQHF.

This clone was detected only a few times. The chain uses TRBV5-4 and TRBJ2-1; tentative D call: TRBD2 (5 bases). The V end was cut by 4 bases, the J end by 4 bases, with 12 bases between. CDR1 SGHNT and CDR2 YYREEE come from the germline V gene (reference sequence). The CDR3 is made up of 14 amino acids. The CDR3 loop is CASSPAGLYNEQFF. The DNA of the CDR3 is TGTGCCAGCAGCCCGGCCGGACTTTACAATGAGCAGTTCTTC. Using reference TRBV5-4 and TRBJ2-1 for the parts outside the CDR3, the full variable domain is ETGVTQSPTHLIKTRGQQVTLRCSSQSGHNTVSWYQQALGQGPQFIFQYYREEENGRGNFPPRFSGLQFPNYSSELNVNALELDDSALYLCASSPAGLYNEQFFGPGTRLTVL.

The chain carries TRBV7-3 and TRBJ2-5; D unresolved. The ends were cut back, 5 bases at V and 5 bases at J, with 15 bases in the middle. This CDR3 spans 14 amino acids. Germline CDR1 and CDR2: SGHTA and FQGTGA. The CDR3 DNA reads as TGTGCCAGCAGCCCAACCATCTCCAGGGAGACCCAGTACTTC. Its protein is CASSPTISRETQYF.

V gene TRBV5-1 combines with J gene TRBJ2-7; 9 bases line up with TRBD1. CDR3 length equals 15 residues. J was trimmed by 5 bases and V by 5 bases; bases with no gene match: 11. In germline, CDR1 is SGHRS, CDR2 YFSETQ. The CDR3 DNA reads TGCGCCAGCAGAAAAGCCGGGACAGGGCTACACGAGCAGTACTTC. Translated: CASRKAGTGLHEQYF. The variable domain in full, completed from reference TRBV5-1 and TRBJ2-7, reads KAGVTQTPRYLIKTRGQQVTLSCSPISGHRSVSWYQQTPGQGLQFLFEYFSETQRNKGNFPGRFSGRQFSNSRSEMNVSTLELGDSALYLCASRKAGTGLHEQYFGPGTRLTVT.

This clone was counted between two and nine times. DNA for the CDR3: TGCGCCAGCAGCTTGGCCGCGGCAGATACGCAGTATTTT. It is translated as CASSLAAADTQYF. The rearrangement joins TRBV5-1 to TRBJ2-3; D is uncertain. CDR3 length: 13 residues. The germline V gene encodes CDR1 SGHRS and CDR2 YFSETQ. V lost 0 bases to trimming and J lost 4 bases, with 6 bases between them. Full variable domain (missing parts from reference TRBV5-1 and TRBJ2-3): KAGVTQTPRYLIKTRGQQVTLSCSPISGHRSVSWYQQTPGQGLQFLFEYFSETQRNKGNFPGRFSGRQFSNSRSEMNVSTLELGDSALYLCASSLAAADTQYFGPGTRLTVL.

The rearrangement joins TRBV6-4 to TRBJ1-2; a possible D gene is TRBD1 (5 bases). The CDR3 is 13 amino acids. V lost 5 bases, J lost 4 bases, and 11 bases lay in between. The germline V gene has CDR1 MRHNA and CDR2 SNTAGT. Written as DNA, the CDR3 is TGTGCCAGCAGTTCAACAGGCACCTATGGCTACACCTTC. Translating it yields CASSSTGTYGYTF.

This chain links TRBV19 with TRBJ2-5; D gene unclear. With 1 base removed from V and 5 bases from J, the gap between germline ends came to 11 bases. CDR1 and CDR2 (germline): LNHDA, SQIVND (reference sequence). The CDR3 is 14 amino acids. The CDR3 region is CASSIAKGRETQYF. The CDR3 coding sequence is TGTGCCAGTAGTATAGCGAAAGGCAGGGAGACCCAGTACTTC.

This clone was observed a single time. This chain links TRBV11-3 with TRBJ1-2; D is uncertain. The germline V and J ends were trimmed by 1 base and 6 bases, with 9 bases remaining between them. Germline-derived CDR1 and CDR2 are SGHNT and YENEEA. The CDR3 contains 13 residues. CDR3 loop: CASSLGLNNGYTF. In nucleotides, the CDR3 is TGTGCCAGCAGCTTAGGGCTCAACAATGGCTACACCTTC.

Details on this clone: Germline and junction disagree at one end, which may indicate a read error. The V call is TRBV6-5, the J call TRBJ1-5; 10 nucleotides align to TRBD1. The CDR3 covers 11 residues. Germline V gene lookup returns CDR1 MNHEY and CDR2 SVGAGI. In DNA form, the CDR3 reads TGTGCCAGCAGGTCACCGGGACAGGGGTATTTT. This translates into CASRSPGQGYF.

The rearrangement uses TRBV29-1 and TRBJ2-2, with TRBD1 identical over 9 bases. Germline assignment: CDR1 SQVTM and CDR2 ANQGSEA. The CDR3 contains 14 residues. After removal of 7 bases from V and 6 bases from J, the junction contained 9 bases not matched to a gene. In nucleotides, the CDR3 is TGCAGCGCCTACCGGGACAGGGTGGCCGGGGAGCTGTTTTTT. Protein: CSAYRDRVAGELFF.

This clone was seen more than once but under ten times. The chain combines TRBV7-2 with TRBJ2-1; 15 bases agree with TRBD2. Germline CDR1 and CDR2: SGHTA and FQGNSA. This CDR3 spans 16 amino acids. V lost 6 bases, J lost 4 bases, and 4 bases stayed unmatched. In DNA form, the CDR3 reads TGTGCCAGCAGACGGACTAGCGGGAGGGGTTACAATGAGCAGTTCTTC. It is translated as CASRRTSGRGYNEQFF.

The chain joins TRBV7-8 to TRBJ1-4; a weak D match, TRBD1 (6 bases). This CDR3 is 16 amino acids long. Trimming took 3 bases from V and 5 from J, leaving 16 bases between them. The germline gives CDR1 SGHVS, CDR2 FQNEAQ. This CDR3 is CASSLALTGLNEKLFF. CDR3 bases: TGTGCCAGCAGCTTGGCACTGACAGGACTCAATGAAAAACTGTTTTTT.

J is TRBJ2-4 and V is TRBV28; 8 bases line up with TRBD2. V lost 0 bases to trimming and J lost 8 bases; unmatched junction nucleotides: 12. This CDR3 region has 17 residues. Germline assignment: CDR1 MDHEN and CDR2 SYDVKM. DNA for the CDR3: TGTGCCAGCAGTTTATGGAAAACGGGGGGGGGCGCGGACATTCAGTACTTC. Protein product: CASSLWKTGGGADIQYF.

The genes are TRBV5-1 and TRBJ2-6; D uncertain. This CDR3 spans 13 amino acids. Trimming removed 4 bases at V and 1 base at J, with 3 bases between. Per the germline V gene, CDR1 is SGHRS and CDR2 is YFSETQ. The CDR3, as DNA: TGCGCCAGCAGCGAGTCTGGGGCCAACGTCCTGACTTTC. Amino acid sequence: CASSESGANVLTF. Full variable domain (remainder filled in from reference TRBV5-1 and TRBJ2-6): KAGVTQTPRYLIKTRGQQVTLSCSPISGHRSVSWYQQTPGQGLQFLFEYFSETQRNKGNFPGRFSGRQFSNSRSEMNVSTLELGDSALYLCASSESGANVLTFGAGSRLTVL.

J is TRBJ2-7 and V is TRBV6-5, with D possibly matching TRBD2 (6 bases). V was pared by 5 bases and J by 2 bases, with 16 bases between. Looked up from germline, CDR1 is MNHEY and CDR2 is SVGAGI. CDR3 length equals 15 residues. The chain's CDR3 is CASSRSLSGPYEQYF. The CDR3 nucleotides are TGTGCCAGCAGTCGCTCTCTTAGCGGCCCCTACGAGCAGTACTTC.

The chain couples TRBV28 to TRBJ2-5; 7 nucleotides line up with TRBD1. The V gene end was trimmed by 5 bases and the J gene end by 5 bases; junction bases not matched to a gene: 8. There are 14 residues in the CDR3. In germline, CDR1 is MDHEN, CDR2 SYDVKM. The CDR3 DNA reads TGTGCCAGCAGTGTCGACAGGGCCTCGGAGACCCAGTACTTC. Its translation is CASSVDRASETQYF.

This clone was seen just once. The gene calls are TRBV3-1 (or the pseudogene TRBV3-2) and TRBJ2-3, with D unclear. CDR1 is LGHDT and CDR2 is YNNKEL in the germline V gene (reference sequence). V was shortened by 6 bases and J by 6 bases, with 16 bases between the two germline ends. The CDR3 sequence is 14 residues long. The DNA for the CDR3 is TGTGCCAGCAGGTCCCTGACTGGAATCGATACGCAGTATTTT. Translation: CASRSLTGIDTQYF.

CDR3 residues: CASSQDSTGKTEAFF. Written as DNA, the CDR3 is TGCGCCAGCAGCCAAGATTCGACAGGGAAGACTGAAGCTTTCTTT. The chain couples TRBV4-3 to TRBJ1-1; 7 bases agree with TRBD1. V shed 0 bases and J 5 bases; nucleotides not matched to a gene: 6. CDR1 and CDR2 from the germline V gene are LGHNA and YSLEER. The CDR3 is 15 residues long.